The 19 T cell receptor beta chains reported below all come from one sample, sequenced in a study of blood T cell repertoires in COVID-19. Produced via immunoSEQ multiplex PCR; TCRdb's table is partial and in-frame only. This sample has approximately 220,000 clones, with around 82% found just once. Sequenced input: PBMCs or T cells enriched from blood (not recorded which). The source of these receptors is a woman between 45 and 60 years old who had been exposed to COVID-19.

This clone has a single count. The V call is TRBV7-9, the J call TRBJ2-2; TRBD1 matches 7 bases. The germline gives CDR1 SEHNR, CDR2 FQNEAQ (reference sequence). With 0 bases clipped from V and 4 bases from J, the junction kept 2 bases outside the gene matches. This CDR3 contains 15 residues. The CDR3 DNA is TGTGCCAGCAGCTTAGCGTCAGGGGGCACCGGGGAGCTGTTTTTT. Translation: CASSLASGGTGELFF. The full variable domain, rest sourced from reference TRBV7-9 and TRBJ2-2, is DTGVSQNPRHKITKRGQNVTFRCDPISEHNRLYWYRQTLGQGPEFLTYFQNEAQLEKSRLLSDRFSAERPKGSFSTLEIQRTEQGDSAMYLCASSLASGGTGELFFGEGSRLTVL.

This clone has a handful of counts. The CDR3 DNA follows: TGTGCCAGCGGCTCTGACAGGGCCCAAGCTTTCTTT. This encodes CASGSDRAQAFF. The rearrangement joins TRBV3-1 (or the pseudogene TRBV3-2) to TRBJ1-1, with 7 bases identical to TRBD1. The CDR3 is 12 residues long. With 8 bases clipped from V and 9 bases from J, the junction kept 9 bases outside the gene matches. The germline CDR1 and CDR2 sequences are LGHDT and YNNKEL (reference sequence).

This clone is a singleton in its sample. This chain connects TRBV5-4 to TRBJ1-6; the D gene is possibly TRBD1 (5 bases). Germline assignment: CDR1 SGHNT and CDR2 YYREEE (reference sequence). This CDR3 spans 18 amino acids. Trimming shortened V by 5 bases and J by 0 bases, and 18 bases separated the two germline ends. CDR3 protein: CASSQGLPSSSYNSPLHF. Written as DNA, the CDR3 is TGTGCCAGCAGTCAGGGACTCCCGAGCAGCTCCTATAATTCACCCCTCCACTTT.

CDR3 in amino acids: CSGRRGETQYF. Here the CDR3 DNA reads TGCAGTGGACGAAGGGGGGAGACCCAGTACTTC. The chain combines TRBV20-1 with TRBJ2-5; D might be TRBD1 (6 bases). Germline CDR1 and CDR2: DFQATT and SNEGSKA (reference sequence). With 7 bases removed from V and 5 bases from J, the gap between germline ends came to 11 bases. The CDR3 has 11 amino acids.

V is TRBV2 and J is TRBJ1-4; D perhaps matches TRBD1 (6 bases). The ends were cut back, 6 bases at V and 8 bases at J, with 10 bases in the middle. The V gene's germline CDR1 is SNHLY and CDR2 FYNNEI. The CDR3 is 12 residues long. The DNA of the CDR3 is TGTGCCAGCAGAAGGGGGAACGAAAAACTGTTTTTT. Translated: CASRRGNEKLFF.

V gene TRBV2 combines with J gene TRBJ2-1; unclear D gene. Germline CDR1 is SNHLY and CDR2 is FYNNEI. The CDR3 is 15 amino acids. Trimming cost V 4 bases and J 0 bases, with 10 bases left between them. CDR3 sequence: CASSVEESSYNEQFF. CDR3 nucleotide sequence: TGTGCCAGCAGTGTAGAGGAGTCCTCCTACAATGAGCAGTTCTTC. The entire variable domain, with the rest obtained from reference TRBV2 and TRBJ2-1, is as follows: EPEVTQTPSHQVTQMGQEVILRCVPISNHLYFYWYRQILGQKVEFLVSFYNNEISEKSEIFDDQFSVERPDGSNFTLKIRSTKLEDSAMYFCASSVEESSYNEQFFGPGTRLTVL.

The chain links TRBV7-9 to TRBJ1-2; tentative D call: TRBD1 (5 bases). Germline V CDR1 and CDR2: SEHNR, FQNEAQ (reference sequence). The CDR3 contains 14 residues. The V and J ends lost 1 base and 3 bases respectively, with 9 bases between them. DNA of the CDR3: TGTGCCAGCAGCTTAGGGCAGGGCGACTATGGCTACACCTTC. It codes for CASSLGQGDYGYTF. The variable domain in full, with the rest retrieved from reference TRBV7-9 and TRBJ1-2, is DTGVSQNPRHKITKRGQNVTFRCDPISEHNRLYWYRQTLGQGPEFLTYFQNEAQLEKSRLLSDRFSAERPKGSFSTLEIQRTEQGDSAMYLCASSLGQGDYGYTFGSGTRLTVV.

This chain joins TRBV18 and TRBJ2-5; 14 bases fit TRBD2. Germline trimming cut 6 bases from V and 4 bases from J; bases unmatched to any gene: 1. CDR1 and CDR2 from the germline V gene are KGHSH and LQKENI. This CDR3 is built from 14 residues. DNA of the CDR3: TGTGCCAGCTCCGGGACTAGCGGGGGAGAGACCCAGTACTTC. Its protein product is CASSGTSGGETQYF.

The chain joins TRBV7-9 to TRBJ2-7; tentative D call: TRBD2 (7 bases). Germline CDR1 reads SEHNR; CDR2 reads FQNEAQ (reference sequence). The CDR3 spans 14 residues. The ends were cut back, 2 bases at V and 6 bases at J, with 14 bases in the middle. CDR3 bases: TGTGCCAGCAGCTTACCAAACAGGGAGGGCGAGCAGTACTTC. As protein: CASSLPNREGEQYF.

The chain links TRBV24-1 to TRBJ2-2, with a tentative D call TRBD1 (5 bases). CDR3 size: 15 residues. Trimming cost V 9 bases and J 5 bases, with 18 bases left between them. Germline V gene data show CDR1 as KGHDR and CDR2 as SFDVKD. DNA of the CDR3: TGTGCCACCTCCCCACGACAAGACAGAACCGGGGAGCTGTTTTTT. It translates to CATSPRQDRTGELFF.

V and J are TRBV5-4 and TRBJ2-5, with D possibly TRBD2 on 6 matching bases. Germline V gene lookup returns CDR1 SGHNT and CDR2 YYREEE (reference sequence). The V and J ends lost 2 bases and 5 bases respectively, with 16 bases between them. The CDR3 totals 15 residues. The CDR3 coding sequence is TGTGCCAGCAGCTTCCGCGGGGACCCACGGGAGACCCAGTACTTC. Translated: CASSFRGDPRETQYF. Using reference TRBV5-4 and TRBJ2-5 for the parts outside the CDR3, the full variable domain is ETGVTQSPTHLIKTRGQQVTLRCSSQSGHNTVSWYQQALGQGPQFIFQYYREEENGRGNFPPRFSGLQFPNYSSELNVNALELDDSALYLCASSFRGDPRETQYFGPGTRLLVL.

J is TRBJ2-7 and V is TRBV4-1, with D possibly being TRBD2 (6 bases). CDR3 length: 14 amino acids. V shed 4 bases and J shed 0 bases, with 10 bases lying between them. The germline V gene encodes CDR1 MGHRA and CDR2 YSYEKL. CDR3: CASSPEGNSYEQYF. The CDR3 DNA reads as TGCGCCAGCAGCCCGGAGGGGAACTCCTACGAGCAGTACTTC.

This clone was seen just once. The chain is built from TRBV10-1 and TRBJ1-1; the D is unclear. With 2 bases removed from V and 0 bases from J, the gap between germline ends came to 10 bases. CDR1 is WNHNN, CDR2 SYGVQD, per germline (reference sequence). The CDR3 contains 15 residues. The CDR3 spells CASSEGRHLNTEAFF. The CDR3 bases are TGCGCCAGCAGTGAGGGAAGACACCTGAACACTGAAGCTTTCTTT.

This chain uses TRBV24-1 with TRBJ1-5; D perhaps matches TRBD1 (6 bases). This CDR3 has 15 amino acids. V lost 3 bases and J lost 4, with 12 bases in between. Germline CDR1 KGHDR, CDR2 SFDVKD. The CDR3, as DNA: TGTGCCACCAGTGATGGGAGGGGGTTTAATCAGCCCCAGCATTTT. It translates to CATSDGRGFNQPQHF.

Comments on this clone: The junction departs from the called germline gene at one end, perhaps through a read error. The chain joins TRBV18 to TRBJ2-1, with unresolved D. Germline-derived CDR1 and CDR2 are KGHSH and LQKENI. The CDR3 spans 16 residues. CDR3 sequence reads: CASPPVERSSYNEQFF. The CDR3 region has the DNA TGTGCCAGCCCACCGGTCGAGAGGAGCTCCTACAATGAGCAGTTCTTC.

The V gene is TRBV19, the J gene TRBJ1-2; 9 positions match TRBD1. The CDR3 extends over 13 amino acids. Germline V lookup: CDR1 LNHDA, CDR2 SQIVND (reference sequence). Unmatched junction bases numbered 6, after V lost 6 bases and J lost 7 bases. In nucleotides, the CDR3 is TGTGCCAGTAGAGGGACAGGGTCGCCTGGCTACACCTTC. Protein: CASRGTGSPGYTF.

The chain combines TRBV3-1 (or the pseudogene TRBV3-2) with TRBJ2-7; 7 bases are shared with TRBD1. Losses at the gene ends were 0 bases for V and 5 bases for J; bases not matched to a gene: 7. CDR1 and CDR2 from the germline V gene are LGHDT and YNNKEL (reference sequence). The CDR3 is made up of 15 amino acids. CDR3 residues: CASSQERGLVNEQYF. CDR3 DNA sequence: TGTGCCAGCAGCCAAGAGAGGGGGCTGGTGAACGAGCAGTACTTC.

The chain carries TRBV6-2 or TRBV6-3 and TRBJ1-5; D is possibly TRBD1 (5 bases). Trimming took 0 bases from V and 6 from J, leaving 12 bases between them. Germline values: CDR1 MNHEY, CDR2 SVGEGT. CDR3 length equals 15 residues. The CDR3 sequence is CASSYSGGIAQPQHF. The CDR3, as DNA: TGTGCCAGCAGTTACTCGGGGGGGATCGCTCAGCCCCAGCATTTT.

The V and J genes are TRBV28 and TRBJ1-4; a possible D gene is TRBD1 (5 bases). Trimming shortened V by 1 base and J by 6 bases, and 12 bases separated the two germline ends. This CDR3 has 15 amino acids. The V gene's germline CDR1 is MDHEN and CDR2 SYDVKM. The CDR3 DNA is TGTGCCAGCAGTTTATTGGTTGGGGCAGATGAAAAACTGTTTTTT. This sequence encodes CASSLLVGADEKLFF.